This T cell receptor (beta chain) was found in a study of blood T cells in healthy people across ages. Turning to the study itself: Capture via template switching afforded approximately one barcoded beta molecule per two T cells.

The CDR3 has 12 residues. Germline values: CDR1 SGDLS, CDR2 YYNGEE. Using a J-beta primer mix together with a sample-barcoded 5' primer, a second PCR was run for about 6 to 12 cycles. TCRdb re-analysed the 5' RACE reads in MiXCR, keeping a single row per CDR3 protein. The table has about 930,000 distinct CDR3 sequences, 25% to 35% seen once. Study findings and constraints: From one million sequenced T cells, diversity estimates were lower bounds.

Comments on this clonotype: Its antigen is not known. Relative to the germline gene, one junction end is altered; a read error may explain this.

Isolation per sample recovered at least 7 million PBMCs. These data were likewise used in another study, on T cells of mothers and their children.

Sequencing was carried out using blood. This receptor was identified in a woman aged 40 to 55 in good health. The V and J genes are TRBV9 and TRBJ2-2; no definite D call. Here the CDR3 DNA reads TGTGCCGGCAGCGTAGAACGGGGGGAGCTGTTTTTT. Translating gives CAGSVERGELFF.